This passage covers 2 T cell receptor beta chains from one sample sequenced in a study of molecular identifiers for immune sequencing clone quantification. TCRdb independently ran MiXCR on the PCR reads; one entry per CDR3 protein. The sample holds about 640,000 distinct CDR3 sequences, around 20% seen once. The sequenced material came from naive CD8+ T cells from blood, with Jurkat cell RNA spiked in. Specified subset: FACS-sorted CD8+CD4-CCR7+CD45RA+ naive T cells. Receptors originate from a human donor in good health. Some libraries in this study had Jurkat cell RNA spiked in.

In its sample, this clonotype was seen many times. This chain connects TRBV6-2 or TRBV6-3 to TRBJ2-2; D is ambiguous. The length of the CDR3 is 15 residues. V was cut by 1 base and J by 0 bases, with 6 bases left in between. CDR1 is MNHEY and CDR2 is SVGEGT in the germline V gene. CDR3 loop: CASSYWFANTGELFF. The CDR3 DNA reads TGTGCCAGCAGTTACTGGTTCGCGAACACCGGGGAGCTGTTTTTT.

This clonotype was observed many times. This sequence joins TRBV9 and TRBJ1-1, with unresolved D. Germline CDR1 is SGDLS and CDR2 is YYNGEE. This CDR3 comprises 14 residues. Trimming left V 4 bases short and J 0 bases short, with 10 bases between. The CDR3 sequence: CASSSSYMNTEAFF. The CDR3, as DNA: TGTGCCAGCAGCTCCAGTTACATGAACACTGAAGCTTTCTTT.